One sample yielded the 4 T cell receptor beta chains listed below, sequenced in a study of blood T cell repertoires in COVID-19. Using immunoSEQ multiplex PCR, the repertoire was profiled, and TCRdb retains in-frame clones only, with some absent. The table lists more than 110,000 clones, around three quarters of them singletons. Sequencing input: peripheral blood. These receptors were taken from a man aged 55 to 69 with acute or convalescent COVID-19.

This chain connects TRBV28 to TRBJ2-2; 9 positions agree with TRBD2. The CDR3 is made up of 19 amino acids. Trimming at V came to 4 bases and at J to 5 bases, leaving 17 bases not matched to a gene. The germline gives CDR1 MDHEN, CDR2 SYDVKM. CDR3 nucleotides: TGTGCCAGCAGTTCCCTCCTCCAAATAGCGGGAGTCCGGACCGGGGAGCTGTTTTTT. This codes for CASSSLLQIAGVRTGELFF.

This chain connects TRBV30 to TRBJ2-7, with D possibly matching TRBD2 (7 bases). Deletions cut 8 bases from V and 1 base from J, with 18 bases between. This CDR3 has 14 residues. Germline CDR1 GTSNPN, CDR2 SVGIG (reference sequence). For the CDR3, the DNA is TGTGCCCTGGTCCAGGGGACTACTTCCTACGAGCAGTACTTC. Translating it yields CALVQGTTSYEQYF.

The V gene is TRBV7-9, the J gene TRBJ1-1, with D perhaps matching TRBD1 (6 bases). Germline CDR1 SEHNR, CDR2 FQNEAQ (reference sequence). This CDR3 is built from 17 residues. Trimming removed 10 bases from V and 1 base from J, with 25 bases in between. The CDR3 is CAIGLYGGGHANTEAFF. CDR3 DNA: TGTGCCATCGGACTGTATGGGGGGGGACACGCGAACACTGAAGCTTTCTTT.

The V and J genes are TRBV25-1 and TRBJ1-3, with D hard to call. Germline V lookup: CDR1 MGHDK, CDR2 SYGVNS. CDR3 length equals 13 residues. V shed 2 bases and J shed 5 bases, with 7 bases lying between them. The CDR3 DNA follows: TGTGCCAGCAGTGAAGGGCCTCGAAACACCATATATTTT. Amino acids: CASSEGPRNTIYF. Filled out from reference TRBV25-1 and TRBJ1-3, the complete variable domain reads EADIYQTPRYLVIGTGKKITLECSQTMGHDKMYWYQQDPGMELHLIHYSYGVNSTEKGDLSSESTVSRIRTEHFPLTLESARPSHTSQYLCASSEGPRNTIYFGEGSWLTVV.